Below, 11 T cell receptor beta chains from the same sample are listed, as sequenced in a study of T cells expressing NK-cell markers. TCRdb re-called the 5' RACE reads, yielding one record per CDR3 amino acid sequence without DNA. There are around 470,000 distinct CDR3 sequences in the sample, with 1.4% to 1.5% held by the top ten. The specimen was blood T cells: a sorted CD56 or NKG2C T cell subset, CD4+ or CD8+ T cells, or bulk PBMC T cells (not recorded which). These receptor sequences come from a woman aged 45-65 years in good health.

This sequence joins TRBV7-6 and TRBJ2-7; the D call from TCRdb, TRBD1, cannot be confirmed without DNA. The V gene's germline CDR1 is SGHVS and CDR2 FNYEAQ. The CDR3 is made up of 14 amino acids. The CDR3 region is CASSLLSGAEEQYF.

The rearrangement joins TRBV7-9 to TRBJ2-3. The CDR3 loop spans 15 amino acids. Per the germline V gene, CDR1 is SEHNR and CDR2 is FQNEAQ (reference sequence). This chain's CDR3 is CASSLEARSTDTQYF.

The J gene is TRBJ2-3, the V gene TRBV5-1. The length of the CDR3 is 14 residues. CDR1 and CDR2 from the germline V gene are SGHRS and YFSETQ. This CDR3 reads CASSLGTNTDTQYF.

The CDR3 reads CASSLHRGLGWTEAFF. This chain joins TRBV12-3 or TRBV12-4 and TRBJ1-1; TCRdb's D call of TRBD1 is untestable without DNA. There are 16 residues in the CDR3.

The rearrangement uses TRBV11-2 and TRBJ2-1; TCRdb names TRBD2, which stays unverified in the absence of DNA. There are 12 residues in the CDR3. Looked up from germline, CDR1 is SGHAT and CDR2 is FQNNGV. The CDR3 here is CASMGGRDEQFF.

CDR3 loop: CATSGGPINNEQFF. The chain uses TRBV24-1 and TRBJ2-1; checking the TCRdb D call of TRBD1 is not possible without DNA. Germline assignment: CDR1 KGHDR and CDR2 SFDVKD. The CDR3 extends over 14 amino acids.

The chain is built from TRBV5-1 and TRBJ1-1; TCRdb's D call of TRBD1 is untestable without DNA. Germline CDR1 is SGHRS and CDR2 is YFSETQ. The CDR3 totals 15 residues. The CDR3 loop reads CASSTTGTGRTEAFF. Supplemented by reference TRBV5-1 and TRBJ1-1, the full variable domain reads KAGVTQTPRYLIKTRGQQVTLSCSPISGHRSVSWYQQTPGQGLQFLFEYFSETQRNKGNFPGRFSGRQFSNSRSEMNVSTLELGDSALYLCASSTTGTGRTEAFFGQGTRLTVV.

The J gene is TRBJ2-6, the V gene TRBV27. Looked up from germline, CDR1 is MNHEY and CDR2 is SMNVEV (reference sequence). The CDR3 is 15 amino acids. CDR3 amino acids: CASSPRFGRDNVLTF.

The chain recombines TRBV5-1 with TRBJ2-2; the TCRdb call, TRBD2, lacks DNA for checking. Germline V gene lookup returns CDR1 SGHRS and CDR2 YFSETQ. This CDR3 spans 15 amino acids. This CDR3 reads CASSFWDYRTGELFF. The full variable domain, in which reference TRBV5-1 and TRBJ2-2 provide the parts outside the CDR3, is KAGVTQTPRYLIKTRGQQVTLSCSPISGHRSVSWYQQTPGQGLQFLFEYFSETQRNKGNFPGRFSGRQFSNSRSEMNVSTLELGDSALYLCASSFWDYRTGELFFGEGSRLTVL.

The V gene is TRBV18, the J gene TRBJ2-2; TCRdb outputs TRBD2, but without DNA this stays unchecked. Germline V gene sequence: CDR1 KGHSH, CDR2 LQKENI. The CDR3 has 17 residues. The CDR3 reads CASSQGTSGLNTGELFF.

The V gene is TRBV14, the J gene TRBJ2-5; TCRdb outputs TRBD1, but without DNA this stays unchecked. Germline CDR1 reads SGHDN; CDR2 reads FVKESK. This CDR3 has 17 amino acids. The CDR3 region is CASSQEGGKAPLETQYF.